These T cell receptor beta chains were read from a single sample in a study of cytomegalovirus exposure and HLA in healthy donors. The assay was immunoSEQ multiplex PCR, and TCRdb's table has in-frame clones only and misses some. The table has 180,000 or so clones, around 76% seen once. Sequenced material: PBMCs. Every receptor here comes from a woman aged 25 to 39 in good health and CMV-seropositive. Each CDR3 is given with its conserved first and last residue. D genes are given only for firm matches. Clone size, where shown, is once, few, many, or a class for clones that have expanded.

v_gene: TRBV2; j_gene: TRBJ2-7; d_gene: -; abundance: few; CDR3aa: CASSGSGGEQYF; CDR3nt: TGTGCCAGCAGCGGCTCCGGCGGGGAGCAGTACTTC
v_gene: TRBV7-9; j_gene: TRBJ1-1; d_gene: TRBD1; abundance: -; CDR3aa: CASSRDRVDTEAFF; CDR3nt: TGTGCCAGCAGCAGGGACAGGGTGGACACTGAAGCTTTCTTT
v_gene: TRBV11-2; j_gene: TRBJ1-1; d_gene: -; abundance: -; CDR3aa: CASSPRGAGTEAFF; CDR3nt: TGTGCCAGCAGCCCTCGGGGGGCTGGCACTGAAGCTTTCTTT
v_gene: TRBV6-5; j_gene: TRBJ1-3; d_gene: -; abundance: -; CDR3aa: CASSPFQGGGNTIYF; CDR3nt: TGTGCCAGCAGTCCCTTCCAGGGTGGTGGAAACACCATATATTTT
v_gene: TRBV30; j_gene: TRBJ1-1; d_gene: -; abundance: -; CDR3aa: CAWTDSYTEAFF; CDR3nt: TGTGCCTGGACGGACAGCTACACTGAAGCTTTCTTT
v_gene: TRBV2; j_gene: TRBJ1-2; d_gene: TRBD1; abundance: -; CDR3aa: CASSVRQGDYGYTF; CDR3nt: TGTGCCAGCAGTGTCCGGCAGGGGGACTATGGCTACACCTTC
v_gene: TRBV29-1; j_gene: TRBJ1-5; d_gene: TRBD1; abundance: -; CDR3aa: CSVVLTGNNQPQHF; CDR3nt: TGCAGCGTTGTTCTGACAGGGAACAATCAGCCCCAGCATTTT
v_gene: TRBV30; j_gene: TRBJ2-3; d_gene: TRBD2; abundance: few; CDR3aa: CAWSLLAGVSADTQYF; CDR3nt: TGTGCCTGGAGTCTTCTAGCGGGGGTTAGCGCAGATACGCAGTATTTT
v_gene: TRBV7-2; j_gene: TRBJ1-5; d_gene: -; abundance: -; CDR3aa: CASSPRSGDQPQHF; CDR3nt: TGTGCCAGCAGCCCGCGGTCGGGGGATCAGCCCCAGCATTTT
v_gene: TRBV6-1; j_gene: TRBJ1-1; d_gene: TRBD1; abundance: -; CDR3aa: CASSDMTGGSEAFF; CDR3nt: TGTGCCAGCAGTGACATGACAGGGGGCTCTGAAGCTTTCTTT
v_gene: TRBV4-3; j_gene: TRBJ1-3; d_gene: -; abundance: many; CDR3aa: CASSQDQTGASGNTIYF; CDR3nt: TGCGCCAGCAGCCAAGACCAGACAGGAGCCTCTGGAAACACCATATATTTT
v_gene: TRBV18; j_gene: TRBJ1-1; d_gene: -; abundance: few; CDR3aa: CASSPPLQGPNTEAFF; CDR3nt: TGTGCCAGCTCACCACCCTTACAGGGCCCGAACACTGAAGCTTTCTTT
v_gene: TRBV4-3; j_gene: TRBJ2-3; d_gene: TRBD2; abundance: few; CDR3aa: CASSQDLAGATDTQYF; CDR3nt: TGCGCCAGCAGCCAAGATCTAGCGGGGGCCACAGATACGCAGTATTTT
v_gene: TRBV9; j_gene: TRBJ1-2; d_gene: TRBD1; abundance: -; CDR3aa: CASSVGQGNYGYTF; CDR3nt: TGTGCCAGCAGCGTAGGACAGGGGAACTATGGCTACACCTTC
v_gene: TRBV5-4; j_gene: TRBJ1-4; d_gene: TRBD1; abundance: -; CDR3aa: CASSLGTGSNEKLFF; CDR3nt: TGTGCCAGCAGCTTAGGGACAGGGAGTAATGAAAAACTGTTTTTT
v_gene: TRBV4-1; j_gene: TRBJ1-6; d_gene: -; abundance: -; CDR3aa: CASSQDLGGYSPLHF; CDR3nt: TGCGCCAGCAGCCAAGATCTTGGAGGGTATTCACCCCTCCACTTT
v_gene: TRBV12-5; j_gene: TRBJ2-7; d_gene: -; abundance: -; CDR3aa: CASGPARPYEQYF; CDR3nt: TGTGCTAGTGGTCCCGCGCGTCCCTACGAGCAGTACTTC
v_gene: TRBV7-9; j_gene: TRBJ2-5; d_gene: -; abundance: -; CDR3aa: CASSSAGQQIGTQYF; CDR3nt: TGTGCCAGCAGCTCTGCGGGACAGCAGATCGGGACCCAGTACTTC
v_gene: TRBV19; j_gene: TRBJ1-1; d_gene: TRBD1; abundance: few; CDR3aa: CASSGWTGHEAFF; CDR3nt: TGTGCCAGTAGTGGCTGGACAGGTCACGAAGCTTTCTTT
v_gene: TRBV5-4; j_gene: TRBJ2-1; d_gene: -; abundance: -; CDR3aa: CASSPPKAGNNEQFF; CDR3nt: TGTGCCAGCAGCCCCCCCAAAGCGGGTAACAATGAGCAGTTCTTC
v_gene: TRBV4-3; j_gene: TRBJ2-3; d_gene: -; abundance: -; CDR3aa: CASSQEAGSTDTQYF; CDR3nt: TGCGCCAGCAGCCAAGAGGCGGGGAGCACAGATACGCAGTATTTT
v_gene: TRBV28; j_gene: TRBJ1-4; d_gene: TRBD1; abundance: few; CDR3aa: CASSATTGANEKLFF; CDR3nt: TGTGCCAGCAGTGCGACGACAGGGGCAAATGAAAAACTGTTTTTT
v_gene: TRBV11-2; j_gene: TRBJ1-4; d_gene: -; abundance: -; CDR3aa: CASGPGGMGEKLFF; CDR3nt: TGTGCCAGCGGGCCCGGGGGGATGGGTGAAAAACTGTTTTTT
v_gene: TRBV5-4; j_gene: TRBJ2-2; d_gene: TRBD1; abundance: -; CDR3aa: CAGQGQANTGELFF; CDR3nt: TGTGCCGGGCAGGGACAGGCCAACACCGGGGAGCTGTTTTTT
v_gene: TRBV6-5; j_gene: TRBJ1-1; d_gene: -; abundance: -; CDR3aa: CASSATGNTEAFF; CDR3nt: TGTGCCAGCAGCGCGACAGGGAACACTGAAGCTTTCTTT
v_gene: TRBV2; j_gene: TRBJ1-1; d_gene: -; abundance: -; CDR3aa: CASRVGVGGPGEAFF; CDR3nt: TGTGCCAGCAGGGTGGGGGTTGGGGGCCCCGGTGAAGCTTTCTTT
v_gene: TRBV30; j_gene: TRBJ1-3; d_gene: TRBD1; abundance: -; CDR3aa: CAWRERTGGVNTIYF; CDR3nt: TGTGCCTGGAGGGAAAGAACAGGGGGCGTGAACACCATATATTTT
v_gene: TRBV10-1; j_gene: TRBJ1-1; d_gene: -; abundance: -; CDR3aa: CASSEQANTEAFF; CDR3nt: TGCGCCAGCAGTGAACAGGCAAACACTGAAGCTTTCTTT
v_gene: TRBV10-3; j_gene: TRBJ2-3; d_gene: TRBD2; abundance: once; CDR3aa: CAISERLAGGKASTDTQYF; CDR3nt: TGTGCCATCAGTGAGAGGCTAGCGGGGGGCAAAGCTAGCACAGATACGCAGTATTTT
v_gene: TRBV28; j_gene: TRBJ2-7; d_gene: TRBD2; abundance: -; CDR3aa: CASRRTRFLYEQYF; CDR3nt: TGTGCCAGCCGTCGGACTAGGTTTCTATACGAGCAGTACTTC
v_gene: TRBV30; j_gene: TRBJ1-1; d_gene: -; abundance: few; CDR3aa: CAWSVESTEAFF; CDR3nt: TGTGCCTGGAGTGTAGAGAGCACTGAAGCTTTCTTT
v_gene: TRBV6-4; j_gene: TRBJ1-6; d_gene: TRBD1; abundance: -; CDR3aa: CASSDRGGSPLHF; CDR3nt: TGTGCCAGCAGCGACAGGGGAGGCTCACCCCTCCACTTT
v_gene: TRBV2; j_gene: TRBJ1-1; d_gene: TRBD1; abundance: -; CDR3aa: CASRRGGQGLTEAFF; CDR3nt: TGTGCCAGCAGAAGAGGGGGACAGGGGCTCACTGAAGCTTTCTTT
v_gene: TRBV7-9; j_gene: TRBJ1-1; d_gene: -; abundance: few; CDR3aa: CASTRDTEAFF; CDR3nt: TGTGCCAGCACCCGGGACACTGAAGCTTTCTTT
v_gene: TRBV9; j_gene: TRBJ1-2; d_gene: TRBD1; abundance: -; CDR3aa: CASSVGQGLLYGYTF; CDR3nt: TGTGCCAGCAGCGTAGGACAGGGATTACTCTATGGCTACACCTTC
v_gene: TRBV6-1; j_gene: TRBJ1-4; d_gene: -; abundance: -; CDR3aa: CASSARATNEKLFF; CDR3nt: TGTGCCAGCAGTGCGAGGGCGACTAATGAAAAACTGTTTTTT
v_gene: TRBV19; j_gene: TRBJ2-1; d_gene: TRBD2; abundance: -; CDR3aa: CASSIHAGGPFF; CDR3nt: TGTGCCAGTAGTATACACGCGGGAGGGCCTTTCTTC
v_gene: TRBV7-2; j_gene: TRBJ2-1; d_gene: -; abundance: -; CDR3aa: CASLLAAGFYNEQFF; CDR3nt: TGTGCCAGCCTACTAGCAGCGGGTTTCTACAATGAGCAGTTCTTC
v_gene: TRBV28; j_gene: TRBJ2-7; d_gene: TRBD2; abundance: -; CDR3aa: CASSSHGGVSYEQYF; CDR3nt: TGTGCCAGCAGTTCTCACGGGGGGGTAAGCTACGAGCAGTACTTC
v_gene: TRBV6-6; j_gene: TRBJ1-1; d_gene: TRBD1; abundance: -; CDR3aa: CASSYSGDRVFTEAFF; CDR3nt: TGTGCCAGCAGTTACTCGGGAGACAGGGTTTTCACTGAAGCTTTCTTT
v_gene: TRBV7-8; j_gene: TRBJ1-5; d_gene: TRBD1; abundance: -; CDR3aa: CASSRGLQPQHF; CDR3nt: TGTGCCAGCAGCAGGGGGCTTCAGCCCCAGCATTTT
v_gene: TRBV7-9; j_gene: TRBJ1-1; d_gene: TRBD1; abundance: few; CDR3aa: CASSSRTGMNTEAFF; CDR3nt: TGTGCCAGCAGCTCCCGGACAGGGATGAACACTGAAGCTTTCTTT
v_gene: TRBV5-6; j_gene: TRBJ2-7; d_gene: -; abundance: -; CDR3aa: CASSLEGEQYF; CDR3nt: TGTGCCAGCAGCTTGGAGGGGGAACAGTACTTC
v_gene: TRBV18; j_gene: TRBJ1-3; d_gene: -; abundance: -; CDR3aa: CASSLRIQEGSGNTIYF; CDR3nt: TGTGCCAGCTCACTCCGTATTCAGGAGGGCTCTGGAAACACCATATATTTT
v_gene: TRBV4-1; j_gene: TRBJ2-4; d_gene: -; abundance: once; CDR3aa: CASSQRPWTPAGDIQYF; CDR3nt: TGCGCCAGCAGCCAAAGACCTTGGACCCCAGCCGGGGACATTCAGTACTTC
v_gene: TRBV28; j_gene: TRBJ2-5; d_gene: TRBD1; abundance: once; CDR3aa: CASSSTRGRRETQYF; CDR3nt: TGTGCCAGCAGTTCGACCAGGGGGCGCCGGGAGACCCAGTACTTC
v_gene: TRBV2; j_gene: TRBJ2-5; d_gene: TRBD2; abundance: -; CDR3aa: CASSDQRTSGETQYF; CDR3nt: TGTGCCAGCAGTGACCAGAGGACTAGCGGAGAGACCCAGTACTTC
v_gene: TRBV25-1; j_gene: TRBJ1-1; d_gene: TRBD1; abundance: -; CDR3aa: CASSALTGGTTEAFF; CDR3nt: TGTGCCAGCAGTGCCTTGACAGGGGGCACCACTGAAGCTTTCTTT
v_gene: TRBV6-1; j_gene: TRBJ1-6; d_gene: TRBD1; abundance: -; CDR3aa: CASSEGQIYNSPLHF; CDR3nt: TGTGCCAGCAGTGAGGGACAGATCTATAATTCACCCCTCCACTTT
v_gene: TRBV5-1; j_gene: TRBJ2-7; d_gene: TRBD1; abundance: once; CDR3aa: CASSGGQGPYEQYF; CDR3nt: TGCGCCAGCAGCGGGGGACAGGGGCCTTACGAGCAGTACTTC
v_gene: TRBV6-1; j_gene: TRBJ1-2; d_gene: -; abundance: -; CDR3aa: CASSDPNGLRGYTF; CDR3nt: TGTGCCAGCAGTGATCCGAATGGGCTTCGGGGCTACACCTTC
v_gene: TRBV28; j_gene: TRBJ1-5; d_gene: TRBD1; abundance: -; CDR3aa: CASSVLRGLDQPQHF; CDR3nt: TGTGCCAGCAGTGTACTCAGGGGGCTAGATCAGCCCCAGCATTTT
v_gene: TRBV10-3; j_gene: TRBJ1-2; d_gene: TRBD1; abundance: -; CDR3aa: CAISAGQTYGYTF; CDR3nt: TGTGCCATCAGCGCGGGACAGACGTATGGCTACACCTTC